The 20 T cell receptor beta chains below were found in one sample sequenced in a study of immune evolution from preneoplasia to lung adenocarcinoma. Repertoires were generated with immunoSEQ multiplex PCR, while TCRdb's copy carries only in-frame clones and drops some. The sample consists of approximately 15,000 clones, 65% to 90% of them appearing once. The specimen sequenced was FFPE lung adenocarcinoma in situ tissue. The source of these receptors is a donor of 70 years or more with lung adenocarcinoma.

The rearrangement joins TRBV7-9 to TRBJ2-7; no clear D. The CDR3 runs to 14 residues. Trimming removed 5 bases at V and 4 bases at J, with 15 bases between. Germline CDR1 is SEHNR and CDR2 is FQNEAQ (reference sequence). The chain's CDR3 is CASSQQGSWYEQYF. For the CDR3, the DNA is TGTGCCAGCAGCCAACAAGGGTCATGGTACGAGCAGTACTTC.

The V and J genes are TRBV5-4 and TRBJ1-1; D remains ambiguous. The germline CDR1 and CDR2 sequences are SGHNT and YYREEE (reference sequence). The CDR3 contains 14 residues. V lost 0 bases to trimming and J lost 5 bases, with 11 bases between them. The CDR3 loop is CASSLGGSETEAFF. The DNA of the CDR3 is TGTGCCAGCAGCTTGGGAGGCTCCGAGACTGAAGCTTTCTTT.

The rearrangement joins TRBV28 to TRBJ1-1; 7 positions match TRBD1. The germline CDR1 and CDR2 sequences are MDHEN and SYDVKM. The CDR3 has 12 residues. This CDR3 is CGTDRVDTEAFF. Written as DNA, the CDR3 is TGTGGTACCGACAGGGTGGACACTGAAGCTTTCTTT.

J is TRBJ2-5 and V is TRBV7-8; 8 bases map to TRBD2. Germline values: CDR1 SGHVS, CDR2 FQNEAQ. Unmatched junction bases numbered 13, after V lost 0 bases and J lost 7 bases. The CDR3 consists of 17 residues. The CDR3 reads CASSLAQGREARGTQYF. The CDR3 DNA sequence: TGTGCCAGCAGCTTAGCGCAGGGGCGGGAGGCCAGGGGGACCCAGTACTTC. Filled out from reference TRBV7-8 and TRBJ2-5, the complete variable domain reads GAGVSQSPRYKVAKRGQDVALRCDPISGHVSLFWYQQALGQGPEFLTYFQNEAQLDKSGLPSDRFFAERPEGSVSTLKIQRTQQEDSAVYLCASSLAQGREARGTQYFGPGTRLLVL.

The V and J genes are TRBV18 and TRBJ1-4; D ambiguous. This CDR3 spans 14 amino acids. CDR1 and CDR2 (germline): KGHSH, LQKENI. Trimming took off 6 bases at V and 5 bases at J, with 13 bases between the two ends. The CDR3 nucleotides are TGTGCCAGCTCCCACACAAACCGAAATGAAAAACTGTTTTTT. It translates to CASSHTNRNEKLFF.

In its sample, this clone was seen once. The chain couples TRBV6-6 to TRBJ1-5, with TRBD1 matching over 8 bases. The CDR3 covers 14 residues. The germline V gene encodes CDR1 MNHNY and CDR2 SVGAGI (reference sequence). J was trimmed by 5 bases and V by 5 bases; bases with no gene match: 5. CDR3 DNA: TGTGCCAGCAGTCCCACAGGGGGGTATCAGCCCCAGCATTTT. Its protein is CASSPTGGYQPQHF.

This rearrangement joins TRBV11-2 to TRBJ1-5; D not certain. Per germline, CDR1 SGHAT and CDR2 FQNNGV. The V end was cut by 5 bases, the J end by 7 bases, with 12 bases between. This CDR3 is 13 amino acids long. CDR3: CASSASIWQPQHF. The DNA for the CDR3 is TGTGCCAGCAGCGCCTCGATCTGGCAGCCCCAGCATTTT.

This chain connects TRBV6-1 to TRBJ2-1; the D gene is possibly TRBD1 (6 bases). The V and J ends lost 5 bases and 10 bases respectively, with 18 bases between them. In germline, CDR1 is MNHNS, CDR2 SASEGT. This CDR3 is 14 amino acids long. The CDR3 sequence is CASSPGAGVEEQFF. CDR3 bases: TGTGCCAGCAGTCCCGGGGCAGGGGTGGAGGAGCAGTTCTTC.

The V gene is TRBV11-2, the J gene TRBJ2-7; D is unclear. Trimming took 4 bases from V and 6 from J, leaving 13 bases between them. The CDR3 has 13 amino acids. Germline loops: CDR1 SGHAT, CDR2 FQNNGV. This CDR3 is CASSSIRGTEQYF. CDR3 bases: TGTGCCAGCAGCTCCATAAGAGGTACCGAGCAGTACTTC.

The gene calls are TRBV5-1 and TRBJ2-5; 11 nucleotides agree with TRBD1. The ends lost 3 bases at V and 4 bases at J; junction bases unmatched: 5. In germline, CDR1 is SGHRS, CDR2 YFSETQ. CDR3 length equals 15 residues. CDR3 sequence: CASSWGGQGVETQYF. The DNA for the CDR3 is TGCGCCAGCAGCTGGGGGGGACAGGGGGTAGAGACCCAGTACTTC.

The genes are TRBV30 and TRBJ2-1, with 10 bases identical to TRBD1. This CDR3 has 17 amino acids. Per the germline V gene, CDR1 is GTSNPN and CDR2 is SVGIG (reference sequence). The J segment lost 1 base and the V segment lost 2 bases, leaving 8 bases of the junction unmatched. The CDR3 protein is CAWSRDRGKVSYNEQFF. CDR3 in DNA: TGTGCCTGGAGTAGGGACAGGGGAAAAGTGTCCTACAATGAGCAGTTCTTC.

The chain links TRBV2 to TRBJ1-1; 8 positions agree with TRBD1. Per germline, CDR1 SNHLY and CDR2 FYNNEI. The CDR3 runs 17 residues. V lost 0 bases and J lost 6; bases outside the gene matches: 12. CDR3 amino acids: CASSEARAGGAKSEAFF. CDR3 nucleotide sequence: TGTGCCAGCAGTGAAGCGCGGGCAGGGGGCGCGAAGTCTGAAGCTTTCTTT.

There are a few counts of this clone. The chain links TRBV7-2 to TRBJ2-2; D gene ambiguous. CDR3 length equals 15 residues. V lost 3 bases, J lost 1 base, and 9 bases lay in between. The V gene's germline CDR1 is SGHTA and CDR2 FQGNSA. The CDR3 DNA reads TGTGCCAGCAGCTTTAGTTCAGGGAACACCGGGGAGCTGTTTTTT. Protein: CASSFSSGNTGELFF. Based on the CDR3 plus reference TRBV7-2 and TRBJ2-2, the full variable domain is GAGVSQSPSNKVTEKGKDVELRCDPISGHTALYWYRQSLGQGLEFLIYFQGNSAPDKSGLPSDRFSAERTGGSVSTLTIQRTQQEDSAVYLCASSFSSGNTGELFFGEGSRLTVL.

J is TRBJ2-2 and V is TRBV29-1; 13 nucleotides align to TRBD2. The CDR3 covers 15 residues. J lost 4 bases, V lost 7 bases, and 6 bases had no gene match. Germline V gene data show CDR1 as SQVTM and CDR2 as ANQGSEA. In nucleotides, the CDR3 is TGCAGCGCACGGACTAGCGGGAGTAGCACCGGGGAGCTGTTTTTT. Protein: CSARTSGSSTGELFF.

The chain has TRBV4-1 and TRBJ2-7, with D perhaps TRBD2 (5 bases). Trimming removed 4 bases from V and 2 bases from J, with 21 bases in between. Germline V gene lookup returns CDR1 MGHRA and CDR2 YSYEKL. The CDR3 runs to 17 residues. The CDR3 sequence: CASSLLPGRTYAYEQYF. Here the CDR3 DNA reads TGCGCCAGCAGCCTTTTACCCGGCAGGACTTACGCCTACGAGCAGTACTTC.

The chain carries TRBV5-4 and TRBJ1-2, with D maybe TRBD1 (5 bases). Trimming shortened V by 4 bases and J by 1 base, and 11 bases separated the two germline ends. The CDR3 length is 14 residues. Germline V gene data show CDR1 as SGHNT and CDR2 as YYREEE (reference sequence). CDR3 sequence: CASSAGLINYGYTF. DNA of the CDR3: TGTGCCAGCAGCGCGGGACTGATTAACTATGGCTACACCTTC. Based on the CDR3 plus reference TRBV5-4 and TRBJ1-2, the full variable domain is ETGVTQSPTHLIKTRGQQVTLRCSSQSGHNTVSWYQQALGQGPQFIFQYYREEENGRGNFPPRFSGLQFPNYSSELNVNALELDDSALYLCASSAGLINYGYTFGSGTRLTVV.

V usage is TRBV29-1 and J usage is TRBJ1-1; the D gene is possibly TRBD1 (5 bases). CDR1 and CDR2 (germline): SQVTM, ANQGSEA. Between the trimmed V and J ends, which lost 3 bases and 5 bases, there was a span of 13 bases. The CDR3 spans 13 residues. CDR3 coding DNA: TGCAGCGTTGAGTTAGGGACGGGAACTGAAGCTTTCTTT. Its translation is CSVELGTGTEAFF.

The chain carries TRBV11-2 and TRBJ2-7, with D possibly being TRBD1 (6 bases). Trimming left V 3 bases short and J 0 bases short, with 6 bases between. This CDR3 comprises 13 residues. Germline CDR1 SGHAT, CDR2 FQNNGV. CDR3 bases: TGTGCCAGCAGCTTGGACAGCTCCTACGAGCAGTACTTC. It translates to CASSLDSSYEQYF.

The chain joins TRBV30 to TRBJ2-5, with D unclear. The length of the CDR3 is 14 residues. Germline lookup yields CDR1 GTSNPN and CDR2 SVGIG (reference sequence). The germline V and J ends were trimmed by 4 bases and 0 bases, with 12 bases remaining between them. The CDR3 spells CAWMVQNNQETQYF. CDR3 bases: TGTGCCTGGATGGTCCAAAACAACCAAGAGACCCAGTACTTC.

The rearrangement links TRBV5-5 to TRBJ2-3; possible D gene TRBD2, 5 bases. The CDR3 extends over 13 amino acids. Germline V gene lookup returns CDR1 SGHKS and CDR2 YYEKEE (reference sequence). Trimming pared 4 bases from V and 10 bases from J, leaving 16 bases between. The CDR3 reads CASSPPSGVSQYF. The CDR3 coding sequence is TGTGCCAGCAGCCCTCCATCCGGGGTATCGCAGTATTTT.